Each of the 15 T cell receptor beta chains below was sequenced from the same sample in a study of shared clonotypes between healthy human individuals. As defined, naive CD8 cells were CD45RO-negative and positively selected for CCR7, with terminally differentiated effector memory CD45RA+ cells excluded. Sequencing was performed with immunoSEQ multiplex PCR; in TCRdb, only in-frame clones are kept and a portion is missing. The sample shows about 2 million clones, about 95% of them seen only once. Sequencing was done on a sample of naive CD8+ T cells sorted from blood. The source is a man in his late teens or twenties in good health.

The rearrangement links TRBV4-3 to TRBJ2-5; D possibly corresponds to TRBD2 (5 bases). CDR3 length: 17 residues. V was cut by 0 bases and J by 3 bases, with 17 bases left in between. Germline-derived CDR1 and CDR2 are LGHNA and YSLEER. CDR3 bases: TGCGCCAGCAGCCAAGATGTGGCGGGCTCCGGGAAAGAGACCCAGTACTTC. Amino acids: CASSQDVAGSGKETQYF.

The chain is built from TRBV28 and TRBJ2-1; D is possibly TRBD1 or TRBD2 (6 bases each). V shed 10 bases and J shed 4 bases, with 17 bases lying between them. CDR3 length: 14 residues. Germline CDR1 is MDHEN and CDR2 is SYDVKM. CDR3 bases: TGTGCCACCAACAGGGTGGAGGGTTACAATGAGCAGTTCTTC. It yields the protein CATNRVEGYNEQFF.

The genes are TRBV13 and TRBJ2-5; the D gene is possibly TRBD2 (6 bases). The V end lost 2 bases, the J end lost 4 bases, and 14 bases lay between the germline ends. Germline V gives CDR1 PRHDT, CDR2 FYEKMQ (reference sequence). The CDR3 contains 15 residues. CDR3 loop: CASSLWGESGETQYF. CDR3 DNA: TGTGCCAGCAGCTTATGGGGGGAGAGTGGAGAGACCCAGTACTTC. The entire variable domain, with the rest obtained from reference TRBV13 and TRBJ2-5, is as follows: AAGVIQSPRHLIKEKRETATLKCYPIPRHDTVYWYQQGPGQDPQFLISFYEKMQSDKGSIPDRFSAQQFSDYHSELNMSSLELGDSALYFCASSLWGESGETQYFGPGTRLLVL.

The genes are TRBV9 and TRBJ2-3, with TRBD2 as a possible D gene (6 bases). The CDR3 consists of 15 residues. V shed 3 bases and J shed 0 bases, with 11 bases lying between them. Germline CDR1 reads SGDLS; CDR2 reads YYNGEE. The CDR3 coding sequence is TGTGCCAGCAGCGCAAGGAGGGGCAGCACAGATACGCAGTATTTT. Protein sequence: CASSARRGSTDTQYF.

The chain recombines TRBV27 with TRBJ1-5; D is ambiguous. V was pared by 3 bases and J by 4 bases, with 7 bases between. The CDR3 runs to 13 residues. CDR1 and CDR2 from the germline V gene are MNHEY and SMNVEV (reference sequence). In nucleotides, the CDR3 is TGTGCCAGCAGTTTCGCCAGAAATCAGCCCCAGCATTTT. Its translation is CASSFARNQPQHF.

This chain links TRBV2 with TRBJ1-5; D is possibly TRBD1 (5 bases). The V end was cut by 6 bases, the J end by 5 bases, with 11 bases between. In germline, CDR1 is SNHLY, CDR2 FYNNEI. CDR3 length: 13 residues. CDR3 sequence reads: CASRGTSDQPQHF. In nucleotides, the CDR3 is TGTGCCAGCAGGGGGACGTCCGATCAGCCCCAGCATTTT.

The chain joins TRBV27 to TRBJ2-7, with D tentatively TRBD1 (6 bases). Germline CDR1 MNHEY, CDR2 SMNVEV (reference sequence). This CDR3 is built from 14 residues. The V end lost 2 bases, the J end lost 5 bases, and 13 bases lay between the germline ends. The CDR3 protein is CASSLRGFGDEQYF. The CDR3 DNA reads TGTGCCAGCAGTTTAAGGGGGTTTGGTGACGAGCAGTACTTC.

The rearrangement links TRBV25-1 to TRBJ2-7; 7 nucleotides line up with TRBD1. Trimming took 0 bases from V and 5 from J; bases not matched to a gene: 4. This CDR3 has 14 amino acids. The germline gives CDR1 MGHDK, CDR2 SYGVNS. The CDR3 DNA is TGTGCCAGCAGTGAATACCCTGACAGGGACGAGCAGTACTTC. This gives the protein CASSEYPDRDEQYF.

The chain is built from TRBV29-1 and TRBJ2-7, with 10 positions matching TRBD1. Looked up from germline, CDR1 is SQVTM and CDR2 is ANQGSEA. CDR3 length: 13 residues. Unmatched junction bases numbered 4, after V lost 5 bases and J lost 3 bases. CDR3 sequence (DNA): TGCAGCGTTTTAGGACAGGGGGGCTACGAGCAGTACTTC. Amino acid sequence: CSVLGQGGYEQYF.

The rearrangement joins TRBV5-4 to TRBJ1-6, with 9 bases identical to TRBD1. From germline, CDR1 is SGHNT and CDR2 YYREEE (reference sequence). CDR3 size: 15 residues. V shed 2 bases, J shed 10 bases, and the junction held 7 bases outside the gene matches. CDR3 region: CASSFGGQGYSPLHF. The CDR3 bases are TGTGCCAGCAGCTTCGGGGGACAGGGATACTCACCCCTCCACTTT.

This clone was counted once. This sample also contains other DNA sequences that code for the same CDR3. The V and J genes are TRBV19 and TRBJ2-1; D call uncertain. Germline CDR1 LNHDA, CDR2 SQIVND (reference sequence). The CDR3 loop spans 15 amino acids. V was pared by 0 bases and J by 1 base, with 7 bases between. This chain's CDR3 is CASSIEALSYNEQFF. In nucleotides, the CDR3 is TGTGCCAGTAGTATAGAGGCGCTTTCCTACAATGAGCAGTTCTTC. Filled out from reference TRBV19 and TRBJ2-1, the complete variable domain reads DGGITQSPKYLFRKEGQNVTLSCEQNLNHDAMYWYRQDPGQGLRLIYYSQIVNDFQKGDIAEGYSVSREKKESFPLTVTSAQKNPTAFYLCASSIEALSYNEQFFGPGTRLTVL.

The chain recombines TRBV7-3 with TRBJ1-1, with 7 bases aligning to TRBD1. The CDR3 totals 16 residues. The V and J ends lost 5 bases and 1 base, in that order; junction bases with no gene match: 10. Germline CDR1 reads SGHTA; CDR2 reads FQGTGA. The CDR3 region is CASSPEGGAPNTEAFF. CDR3 DNA: TGTGCCAGCAGCCCGGAAGGGGGCGCACCGAACACTGAAGCTTTCTTT.

The chain combines TRBV6-6 with TRBJ2-2; TRBD2 is a possible D gene (5 bases). Germline assignment: CDR1 MNHNY and CDR2 SVGAGI (reference sequence). This CDR3 is 14 amino acids long. Deletions cut 2 bases from V and 4 bases from J, with 8 bases between. CDR3 coding DNA: TGTGCCAGCAGTTACGGAGGCGGCACCGGGGAGCTGTTTTTT. Its protein product is CASSYGGGTGELFF.

In this sample, this clone turned up once. The rearrangement uses TRBV7-8 and TRBJ2-7; 9 nucleotides align to TRBD1. CDR3 length: 16 residues. The V gene end was trimmed by 5 bases and the J gene end by 3 bases; junction bases not matched to a gene: 11. CDR1 and CDR2 from the germline V gene are SGHVS and FQNEAQ. CDR3 sequence (DNA): TGTGCCAGCAGCCAGAGTTGGACAGGGGAGCGCTACGAGCAGTACTTC. Translation gives CASSQSWTGERYEQYF.

This clone was detected only a few times. The rearrangement links TRBV19 to TRBJ1-2, with D perhaps TRBD1 (5 bases). The length of the CDR3 is 12 residues. V lost 7 bases, J lost 6 bases, and 12 bases lay in between. Germline CDR1 is LNHDA and CDR2 is SQIVND (reference sequence). As DNA, the CDR3 is TGTGCCAGTAATCAGGGAATGAATGGCTACACCTTC. Protein: CASNQGMNGYTF.